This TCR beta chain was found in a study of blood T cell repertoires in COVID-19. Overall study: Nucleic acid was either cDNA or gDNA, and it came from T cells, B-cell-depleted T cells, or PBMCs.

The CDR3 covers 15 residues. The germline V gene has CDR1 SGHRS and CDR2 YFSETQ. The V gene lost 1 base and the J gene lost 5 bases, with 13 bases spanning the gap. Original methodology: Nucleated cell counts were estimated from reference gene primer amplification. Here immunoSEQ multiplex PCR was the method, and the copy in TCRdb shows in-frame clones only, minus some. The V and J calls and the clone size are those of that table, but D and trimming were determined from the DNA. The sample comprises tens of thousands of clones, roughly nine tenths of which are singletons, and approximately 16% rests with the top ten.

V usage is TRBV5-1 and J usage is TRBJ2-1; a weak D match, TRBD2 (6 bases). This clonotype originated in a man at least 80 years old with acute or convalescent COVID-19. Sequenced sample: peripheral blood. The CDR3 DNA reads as TGCGCCAGCAGCTTGAGGGGCATAGCGGACAATGAGCAGTTCTTC. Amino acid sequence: CASSLRGIADNEQFF.